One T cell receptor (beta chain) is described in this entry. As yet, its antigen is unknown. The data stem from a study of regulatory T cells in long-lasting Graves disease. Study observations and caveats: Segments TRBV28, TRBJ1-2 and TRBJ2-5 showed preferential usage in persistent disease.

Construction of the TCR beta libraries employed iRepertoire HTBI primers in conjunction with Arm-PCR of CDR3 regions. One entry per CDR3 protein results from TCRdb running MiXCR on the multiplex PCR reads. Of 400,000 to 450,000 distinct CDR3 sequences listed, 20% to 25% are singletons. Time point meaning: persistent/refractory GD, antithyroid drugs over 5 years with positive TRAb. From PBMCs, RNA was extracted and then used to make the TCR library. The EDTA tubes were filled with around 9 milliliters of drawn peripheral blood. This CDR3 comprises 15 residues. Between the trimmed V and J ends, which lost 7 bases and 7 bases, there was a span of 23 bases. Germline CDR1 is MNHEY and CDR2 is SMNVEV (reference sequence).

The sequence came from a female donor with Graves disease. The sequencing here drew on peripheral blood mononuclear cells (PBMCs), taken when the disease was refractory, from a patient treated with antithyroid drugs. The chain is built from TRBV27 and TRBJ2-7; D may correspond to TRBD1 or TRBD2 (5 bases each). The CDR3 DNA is TGTGCCAGCACCAACCCAGAGGGGCCGTCTAGGGAGCAGTACTTC. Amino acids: CASTNPEGPSREQYF.